These T cell receptor beta chains were read from a single sample in a study of sequential checkpoint blockade in melanoma. Data came from immunoSEQ multiplex PCR; TCRdb stores just in-frame clones and leaves some out. The sample records about 15,000 clones, 77% being singletons. This specimen was CD8+ T cells sorted from blood (inferred from file names), taken from a patient given nivolumab and ipilimumab in sequence. These receptors all come from a human donor with melanoma. Each CDR3 is given with its conserved first and last residue. D genes are given only for firm matches. Clone size is not always given. Where it is, it says once, few, many or a class for expanded clones.

TRBD1,TRBV7-9,-,TRBJ2-1,15,CASSTPDRPQNEQFF,TGTGCCAGCAGCACACCGGACAGGCCGCAAAATGAGCAGTTCTTC
-,TRBV19,-,TRBJ2-1,12,CASSIGGNEQFF,TGTGCCAGTAGTATCGGAGGGAATGAGCAGTTCTTC
-,TRBV7-2,-,TRBJ2-5,15,CASSFRQRREETQYF,TGTGCCAGCAGCTTTCGACAGAGGAGGGAAGAGACCCAGTACTTC
-,TRBV7-6,-,TRBJ2-3,14,CASSFSAATDTQYF,TGTGCCAGCAGCTTTTCAGCGGCCACAGATACGCAGTATTTT
-,TRBV20-1,-,TRBJ2-7,11,CSASPGDEQYF,TGCAGTGCTAGTCCCGGTGATGAGCAGTACTTC
-,TRBV27,-,TRBJ2-3,15,CASSPPGSSTDTQYF,TGTGCCAGCAGTCCCCCCGGGTCGAGCACAGATACGCAGTATTTT
TRBD2,TRBV30,once,TRBJ2-5,14,CAWSVGGGQETQYF,TGTGCCTGGAGTGTCGGGGGGGGTCAAGAGACCCAGTACTTC
-,TRBV4-3,-,TRBJ1-2,15,CASSSVKRGGHGYTF,TGCGCCAGCAGCTCGGTAAAAAGAGGCGGGCATGGCTACACCTTC
-,TRBV12-5,-,TRBJ2-2,15,CASGLFRVNTGELFF,TGTGCTAGTGGTTTGTTCAGGGTGAACACCGGGGAGCTGTTTTTT
TRBD1,TRBV2,-,TRBJ1-1,14,CARYRDRGFTEAFF,TGTGCCAGATACCGGGACAGGGGGTTTACTGAAGCTTTCTTT
-,TRBV19,medium-sized,TRBJ1-2,9,CASGPPPVF,TGTGCCAGTGGGCCCCCCCCGGTCTTC
TRBD1,TRBV9,-,TRBJ1-2,15,CASSDGGQGRVGYTF,TGTGCCAGCAGCGACGGGGGACAGGGTCGGGTTGGCTACACCTTC
-,TRBV11-3,-,TRBJ2-3,13,CASSSGGTDTQYF,TGTGCCAGCAGCTCCGGGGGCACAGATACGCAGTATTTT
TRBD2,TRBV28,few,TRBJ2-7,14,CASSFVLASYEQYF,TGTGCCAGCAGTTTCGTACTAGCGAGTTACGAGCAGTACTTC
TRBD1,TRBV27,-,TRBJ2-3,14,CASSDRGRRDTQYF,TGTGCCAGCAGCGACAGGGGGCGGAGGGATACGCAGTATTTT
-,TRBV27,-,TRBJ2-7,13,CASMGGASYEQYF,TGTGCCAGCATGGGGGGTGCCTCCTACGAGCAGTACTTC
-,TRBV2,-,TRBJ2-7,15,CASSEGGKSSYEQYF,TGTGCCAGCAGTGAAGGCGGGAAGAGCTCCTACGAGCAGTACTTC
TRBD2,TRBV4-1,-,TRBJ2-7,14,CASSQDTSGYEQYF,TGCGCCAGCAGCCAAGATACTAGCGGCTACGAGCAGTACTTC
-,TRBV30,-,TRBJ2-6,19,CAWSVGTRDSHSGANVLTF,TGTGCCTGGAGTGTAGGGACCCGGGACTCGCACTCTGGGGCCAACGTCCTGACTTTC
TRBD1,TRBV2,-,TRBJ2-7,12,CAGGDRATEQYF,TGTGCCGGAGGAGACAGGGCTACTGAGCAGTACTTC
-,TRBV6-4,-,TRBJ1-6,17,CASSELLLDSYNSPLHF,TGTGCCAGCAGTGAACTCCTGTTAGACTCCTATAATTCACCCCTCCACTTT
-,TRBV7-6,few,TRBJ2-7,13,CASSHRAGHEQYF,TGTGCCAGCAGCCACAGGGCTGGTCACGAGCAGTACTTC
TRBD1,TRBV5-6,-,TRBJ1-2,14,CASSFDRANYGYTF,TGTGCCAGCAGCTTTGACAGGGCCAACTATGGCTACACCTTC
-,TRBV10-3,-,TRBJ1-5,16,CASSGVSAFSNQPQHF,TGTGCCTCCTCCGGAGTGTCTGCGTTTAGCAATCAGCCCCAGCATTTT
-,TRBV14,-,TRBJ2-7,15,CASSQAMAGHYEQYF,TGTGCCAGCAGCCAAGCTATGGCAGGCCACTACGAGCAGTACTTC
TRBD1,TRBV10-3,-,TRBJ2-7,15,CAISELGQGTYEQYF,TGTGCCATCAGTGAACTCGGACAGGGGACCTACGAGCAGTACTTC
-,TRBV11-2,few,TRBJ2-7,18,CASSPNPGWGLVEREQYF,TGTGCCAGCAGCCCTAACCCAGGGTGGGGGCTTGTCGAACGCGAGCAGTACTTC
TRBD2,TRBV19,-,TRBJ2-1,16,CASSGLAGGPLNEQFF,TGTGCCAGTAGTGGGTTAGCGGGAGGGCCTCTCAATGAGCAGTTCTTC
-,TRBV4-1,-,TRBJ1-1,11,CASSQASEAFF,TGCGCCAGCAGCCAAGCCTCTGAAGCTTTCTTT
TRBD1,TRBV5-4,hyperexpanded,TRBJ2-7,14,CASSLPGQGGEQYF,TGTGCCAGCAGCTTGCCGGGACAGGGGGGTGAGCAGTACTTC
-,TRBV7-9,-,TRBJ1-2,10,CASGRDGYTF,TGTGCCAGCGGGAGAGATGGCTACACCTTC
-,TRBV28,-,TRBJ1-1,12,CASSLMRTEAFF,TGTGCCAGCAGTTTAATGCGTACTGAAGCTTTCTTT
TRBD2,TRBV6-4,-,TRBJ2-3,15,CASSGTSGGTDTQYF,TGTGCCAGCAGTGGGACTAGCGGGGGCACAGATACGCAGTATTTT
TRBD1,TRBV12-5,-,TRBJ1-1,15,CASGLGGQGNTEAFF,TGTGCTAGTGGTTTGGGGGGACAGGGGAACACTGAAGCTTTCTTT
TRBD1,TRBV27,-,TRBJ1-2,14,CASRAGQDSAGYTF,TGTGCCAGCAGGGCGGGACAGGATTCGGCCGGCTACACCTTC
-,TRBV27,once,TRBJ2-5,16,CASISSGGGPQETQYF,TGTGCCAGCATTAGTTCCGGCGGGGGCCCGCAAGAGACCCAGTACTTC
-,TRBV28,-,TRBJ1-6,17,CASSDPGGSSYNSPLHF,TGTGCCAGCAGCGACCCGGGGGGGAGCTCCTATAATTCACCCCTCCACTTT
-,TRBV29-1,-,TRBJ2-3,14,CSVLDTASTDTQYF,TGCAGCGTTTTGGACACCGCTAGCACAGATACGCAGTATTTT
-,TRBV27,-,TRBJ2-1,18,CASSLEGDRSGRNNEQFF,TGTGCCAGCAGTTTAGAGGGGGACCGTAGCGGGCGAAACAATGAGCAGTTCTTC
-,TRBV27,-,TRBJ2-7,13,CASSPAGAIEQYF,TGTGCCAGCAGCCCCGCAGGGGCCATCGAGCAGTACTTC
TRBD1,TRBV11-2,-,TRBJ2-7,18,CASSLNRVSGQQSYEQYF,TGTGCCAGCAGCTTAAATAGGGTGTCGGGACAGCAGAGCTACGAGCAGTACTTC
-,TRBV7-8,-,TRBJ2-2,15,CASSGGTGDNGELFF,TGTGCCAGCAGCGGAGGTACGGGAGATAACGGGGAGCTGTTTTTT
TRBD2,TRBV9,-,TRBJ2-3,14,CASSVGAGGDTQYF,TGTGCCAGCAGCGTAGGAGCGGGGGGTGATACGCAGTATTTT
-,TRBV2,-,TRBJ2-2,16,CASSEVPAGNTGELFF,TGTGCCAGCAGTGAAGTTCCGGCAGGGAACACCGGGGAGCTGTTTTTT